Below, one T cell receptor (beta chain) is given with its context. The data were obtained in a study of early stage breast cancer tumors. Whole-study context: ER+/PR+/HER2- status applied to about 70% of the 16 invasive breast tumors.

Tissue for this sample was collected roughly 1.9-4.5 cm from the breast tumor. Each sample had two DNA replicates, 0.5 to 0.65 ug blood or about 1.5 ug tissue. The protocol was immunoSEQ multiplex PCR, while the TCRdb copy is restricted to in-frame clones and leaves out a portion. The sample has some 2,000 clones, about three quarters seen once. This CDR3 comprises 15 residues. After removal of 5 bases from V and 4 bases from J, the junction contained 9 bases not matched to a gene. Germline V CDR1 and CDR2: LNHDA, SQIVND (reference sequence). Sequenced sample: normal breast tissue next to the tumor. This receptor was identified in a person in their 40s with breast cancer. The J gene is TRBJ2-7, the V gene TRBV19, with 9 bases lining up with TRBD2. CDR3 sequence: CASSSLAGVRYEQYF. CDR3 nucleotide sequence: TGTGCCAGTAGTTCCTTAGCGGGAGTTCGGTACGAGCAGTACTTC. Using reference TRBV19 and TRBJ2-7 for the parts outside the CDR3, the full variable domain is DGGITQSPKYLFRKEGQNVTLSCEQNLNHDAMYWYRQDPGQGLRLIYYSQIVNDFQKGDIAEGYSVSREKKESFPLTVTSAQKNPTAFYLCASSSLAGVRYEQYFGPGTRLTVT.